The 21 T cell receptor beta chains below were found in one sample sequenced in a study of vaccination and CD4 T cells after COVID-19. Cultured CD4+ T cells had their DNA profiled by the Oncomine TCR Beta short-read assay. TCRdb ran MiXCR on the PCR reads and lists one entry per CDR3 protein. The sample records around 19,000 distinct CDR3 sequences, roughly 42% being singletons. The treatment denotes: approximately 9-day PBMC culture with coronavirus spike peptide pools or control peptides (ViraFEST assay). These receptors' antigens are unknown. Specimen: CD4+ T cells from blood, cultured in vitro, collected before SARS-CoV-2 vaccination. All receptors derive from a human donor who had recovered from COVID-19.

In this sample, this clonotype turned up a few times. V usage is TRBV20-1 and J usage is TRBJ1-1; the D is unclear. This CDR3 contains 14 residues. Germline values: CDR1 DFQATT, CDR2 SNEGSKA (reference sequence). V shed 3 bases and J shed 3 bases, with 14 bases lying between them. CDR3 loop: CSASSIASDTEAFF. In DNA, the CDR3 is TGCAGTGCTAGTTCTATCGCATCAGACACTGAAGCTTTCTTT.

Only a few counts were recorded for this clonotype. This chain connects TRBV12-3 or TRBV12-4 to TRBJ1-2; D uncertain. The CDR3 has 12 amino acids. V lost 9 bases and J 0 bases, leaving 8 bases between the germline ends. The CDR3 loop reads CASLQTNYGYTF. CDR3 coding DNA: TGTGCCAGTTTACAGACTAACTATGGCTACACCTTC.

This clonotype has more than one count but fewer than ten. CDR3 bases: TGCAGTGCTACACCTCGGGGCCCTGGTTTGCAGAACATTCAGTACTTC. This gives the protein CSATPRGPGLQNIQYF. V is TRBV20-1 and J is TRBJ2-4; D could derive from TRBD1 or TRBD2 (5 bases each). The germline CDR1 and CDR2 sequences are DFQATT and SNEGSKA (reference sequence). Between the trimmed V and J ends, which lost 4 bases and 7 bases, there was a span of 23 bases. The CDR3 is made up of 16 amino acids.

This chain joins TRBV21-1 and TRBJ2-5. TRBV21-1 is termed a pseudogene. This CDR3 contains 11 residues. CDR3 sequence: CASIPEETQYF. The DNA for the CDR3 is TGTGCCAGCATCCCAGAAGAGACCCAGTACTTC.

The chain combines TRBV28 with TRBJ1-4; D perhaps matches TRBD1 (5 bases). Trimming left V 1 base short and J 7 bases short, with 7 bases between. This CDR3 spans 13 amino acids. Germline CDR1 and CDR2: MDHEN and SYDVKM. The CDR3 sequence: CASSLLQAEKLFF. The CDR3 nucleotides are TGTGCCAGCAGTTTATTACAGGCTGAAAAACTGTTTTTT. Looking up the rest from reference TRBV28 and TRBJ1-4 gives the full variable domain: DVKVTQSSRYLVKRTGEKVFLECVQDMDHENMFWYRQDPGLGLRLIYFSYDVKMKEKGDIPEGYSVSREKKERFSLILESASTNQTSMYLCASSLLQAEKLFFGSGTQLSVL.

V is TRBV5-4 and J is TRBJ1-6; TRBD1 might be the D (6 bases). The CDR3 has 14 residues. The germline V and J ends were trimmed by 4 bases and 3 bases, with 8 bases remaining between them. Germline V gene lookup returns CDR1 SGHNT and CDR2 YYREEE (reference sequence). CDR3 loop: CASSLQGYNSPLHF. The DNA for the CDR3 is TGTGCCAGCAGCCTACAGGGCTATAATTCACCCCTCCACTTT.

The table lists this clonotype with a few counts. The chain has TRBV28 and TRBJ1-5; 7 bases fit TRBD1. CDR3 length: 14 amino acids. Germline V lookup: CDR1 MDHEN, CDR2 SYDVKM. J lost 5 bases, V lost 4 bases, and 5 bases had no gene match. The CDR3 loop is CASSSPGQDQPQHF. The CDR3, as DNA: TGTGCCAGCAGTTCTCCCGGACAGGATCAGCCCCAGCATTTT.

J is TRBJ1-1 and V is TRBV11-2; D is possibly TRBD1 (5 bases). V was cut by 5 bases and J by 5 bases, with 21 bases left in between. The CDR3 loop spans 16 amino acids. Germline CDR1 reads SGHAT; CDR2 reads FQNNGV. CDR3 in DNA: TGTGCCAGCAGCCCCATCTCCCGGAGAGGGGAGACTGAAGCTTTCTTT. This gives the protein CASSPISRRGETEAFF.

V and J are TRBV29-1 and TRBJ2-2; 9 bases fit TRBD2. Germline loops: CDR1 SQVTM, CDR2 ANQGSEA. With V trimmed by 4 bases and J by 5 bases, 8 bases remained unmatched. This CDR3 is built from 15 residues. The CDR3 sequence: CSVVGGGAGTGELFF. CDR3 DNA: TGCAGCGTTGTGGGCGGGGGGGCCGGAACCGGGGAGCTGTTTTTT.

The chain has TRBV7-8 and TRBJ2-3, with D perhaps assigned TRBD1 or TRBD2 (6 bases each). CDR1 is SGHVS, CDR2 FQNEAQ, per germline. The germline V and J ends were trimmed by 5 bases and 6 bases, with 9 bases remaining between them. CDR3 size: 12 residues. DNA for the CDR3: TGTGCCAGCAGCAGGGGGGAGGATACGCAGTATTTT. Amino acids: CASSRGEDTQYF.

This clonotype was counted between two and nine times. The chain couples TRBV10-1 to TRBJ2-3; D is possibly TRBD1 or TRBD2 (5 bases each). The CDR3 is 15 amino acids. Trimming shortened V by 5 bases and J by 3 bases, and 15 bases separated the two germline ends. Per the germline V gene, CDR1 is WNHNN and CDR2 is SYGVQD (reference sequence). CDR3 amino acids: CASSPGTFWTDTQYF. The CDR3 nucleotides read TGCGCCAGCAGTCCCGGGACCTTCTGGACAGATACGCAGTATTTT.

The chain employs TRBV2 and TRBJ2-5; 8 bases are a match to TRBD1. V lost 3 bases, J lost 2 bases, and 11 bases stayed unmatched. The CDR3 has 17 residues. CDR1 is SNHLY and CDR2 is FYNNEI in the germline V gene. The CDR3 sequence is CASSEIGQGRTQETQYF. The CDR3 DNA follows: TGTGCCAGCAGTGAGATAGGACAGGGCCGTACGCAAGAGACCCAGTACTTC.

This clonotype turned up a few times. The V gene is TRBV7-2, the J gene TRBJ2-1; possibly TRBD1 or TRBD2 for D (6 bases each). Germline values: CDR1 SGHTA, CDR2 FQGNSA. The CDR3 loop spans 14 amino acids. Trimming removed 4 bases at V and 8 bases at J, with 15 bases between. CDR3 sequence reads: CASSSTFGGHEQFF. The CDR3 nucleotides are TGTGCCAGCAGCTCAACCTTCGGGGGCCATGAGCAGTTCTTC. Full variable domain (outside the CDR3, taken from reference TRBV7-2 and TRBJ2-1): GAGVSQSPSNKVTEKGKDVELRCDPISGHTALYWYRQSLGQGLEFLIYFQGNSAPDKSGLPSDRFSAERTGGSVSTLTIQRTQQEDSAVYLCASSSTFGGHEQFFGPGTRLTVL.

The chain has TRBV20-1 and TRBJ2-5, with 8 bases lining up with TRBD2. Germline V lookup: CDR1 DFQATT, CDR2 SNEGSKA (reference sequence). CDR3 length: 12 residues. Trimming cost V 4 bases and J 5 bases; bases outside gene matches: 3. The CDR3 DNA follows: TGCAGTGCTAAACCGGGGGGGGAGACCCAGTACTTC. Translated, it gives CSAKPGGETQYF.

The gene calls are TRBV27 and TRBJ2-1; tentatively, D is TRBD1 (6 bases). Trimming removed 5 bases at V and 4 bases at J, with 18 bases between. Per germline, CDR1 MNHEY and CDR2 SMNVEV (reference sequence). The CDR3 length is 16 residues. The CDR3 nucleotides read TGTGCCAGCAGTATCCGGGACACCTCGCCGTACAATGAGCAGTTCTTC. Translating it yields CASSIRDTSPYNEQFF.

The rearrangement joins TRBV7-6 to TRBJ2-2, with D possibly being TRBD1 (6 bases). The CDR3 has 13 amino acids. Germline assignment: CDR1 SGHVS and CDR2 FNYEAQ. Trimming took 3 bases from V and 6 from J, leaving 8 bases between them. CDR3 in amino acids: CASSLDRAGELFF. For the CDR3, the DNA is TGTGCCAGCAGCTTGGACAGAGCCGGGGAGCTGTTTTTT.

The chain joins TRBV12-3 or TRBV12-4 to TRBJ1-6; TRBD1 is a possible D gene (6 bases). The CDR3 loop spans 14 amino acids. The V end was cut by 2 bases, the J end by 13 bases, with 15 bases between. The CDR3 bases are TGTGCCAGCAGTTTAAATTGGGGACAAAGTCCCCTCCACTTT. Translated, it gives CASSLNWGQSPLHF.

This clonotype was counted between two and nine times. This rearrangement joins TRBV11-2 to TRBJ2-1; D may be TRBD1 (5 bases). V was pared by 3 bases and J by 1 base, with 10 bases between. This CDR3 contains 15 residues. Per germline, CDR1 SGHAT and CDR2 FQNNGV. The CDR3 DNA sequence: TGTGCCAGCAGCTTGTCTTCAGGGTCCTACAATGAGCAGTTCTTC. It is translated as CASSLSSGSYNEQFF. Based on the CDR3 plus reference TRBV11-2 and TRBJ2-1, the full variable domain is EAGVAQSPRYKIIEKRQSVAFWCNPISGHATLYWYQQILGQGPKLLIQFQNNGVVDDSQLPKDRFSAERLKGVDSTLKIQPAKLEDSAVYLCASSLSSGSYNEQFFGPGTRLTVL.

The chain employs TRBV20-1 and TRBJ2-3, with TRBD2 matching 9 bases. CDR1 and CDR2 (germline): DFQATT, SNEGSKA (reference sequence). The CDR3 covers 16 residues. Unmatched junction bases numbered 10, after V lost 2 bases and J lost 4 bases. The CDR3 sequence: CSARPPKREAADTQYF. The CDR3 coding sequence is TGCAGTGCTAGACCCCCAAAGCGGGAGGCGGCAGATACGCAGTATTTT.

The chain joins TRBV7-9 to TRBJ1-1, with D maybe TRBD1 (6 bases). The CDR3 extends over 13 amino acids. Germline values: CDR1 SEHNR, CDR2 FQNEAQ (reference sequence). V shed 0 bases and J shed 8 bases, with 10 bases lying between them. The CDR3 DNA is TGTGCCAGCAGCTTAGCGGGGGCAGGCGAAGCTTTCTTT. This sequence encodes CASSLAGAGEAFF.

This chain joins TRBV11-3 and TRBJ2-7, with 7 bases aligning to TRBD1. The CDR3 runs 16 residues. Trimming cost V 1 base and J 3 bases; bases outside gene matches: 9. CDR1 and CDR2 (germline): SGHNT, YENEEA. This chain's CDR3 is CASSLVRDSLSYEQYF. CDR3 in DNA: TGTGCCAGCAGCTTAGTAAGGGACAGCCTTAGCTACGAGCAGTACTTC.